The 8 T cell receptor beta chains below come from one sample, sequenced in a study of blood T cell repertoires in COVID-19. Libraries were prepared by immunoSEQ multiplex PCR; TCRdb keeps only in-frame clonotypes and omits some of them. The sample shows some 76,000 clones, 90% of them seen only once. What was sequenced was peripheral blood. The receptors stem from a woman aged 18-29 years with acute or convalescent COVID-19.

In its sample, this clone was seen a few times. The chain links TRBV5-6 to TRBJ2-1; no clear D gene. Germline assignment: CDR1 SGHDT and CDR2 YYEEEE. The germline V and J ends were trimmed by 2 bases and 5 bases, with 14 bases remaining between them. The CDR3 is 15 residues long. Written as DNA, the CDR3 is TGTGCCAGCAGCTTCGGTGGTTATGTCGACAATGAGCAGTTCTTC. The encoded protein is CASSFGGYVDNEQFF.

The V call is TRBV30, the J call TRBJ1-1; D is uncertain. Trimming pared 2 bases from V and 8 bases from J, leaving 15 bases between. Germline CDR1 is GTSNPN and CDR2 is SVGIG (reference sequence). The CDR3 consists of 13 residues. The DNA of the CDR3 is TGTGCCTGGAGTCTAACGACATCCCAAGAAGCTTTCTTT. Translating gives CAWSLTTSQEAFF. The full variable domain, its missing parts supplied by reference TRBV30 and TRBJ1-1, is SQTIHQWPATLVQPVGSPLSLECTVEGTSNPNLYWYRQAAGRGLQLLFYSVGIGQISSEVPQNLSASRPQDRQFILSSKKLLLSDSGFYLCAWSLTTSQEAFFGQGTRLTVV.

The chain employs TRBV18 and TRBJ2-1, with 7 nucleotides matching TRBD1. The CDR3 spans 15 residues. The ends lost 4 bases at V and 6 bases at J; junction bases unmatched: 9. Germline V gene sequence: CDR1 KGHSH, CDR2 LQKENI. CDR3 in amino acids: CASSRDSLGSNEQFF. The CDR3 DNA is TGTGCCAGCTCACGGGACAGCTTGGGAAGCAATGAGCAGTTCTTC.

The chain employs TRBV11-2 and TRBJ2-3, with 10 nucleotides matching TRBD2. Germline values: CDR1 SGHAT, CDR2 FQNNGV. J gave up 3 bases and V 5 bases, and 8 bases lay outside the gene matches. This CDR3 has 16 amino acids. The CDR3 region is CASSTRTSGITDTQYF. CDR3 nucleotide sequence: TGTGCCAGCAGCACCAGAACTAGCGGGATAACAGATACGCAGTATTTT.

CDR3 amino acids: CASSLLGSPLHF. The CDR3 region has the DNA TGTGCCAGCAGTTTACTAGGCTCACCCCTCCACTTT. The V and J genes are TRBV28 and TRBJ1-6; no definite D call. The CDR3 extends over 12 amino acids. The V gene's germline CDR1 is MDHEN and CDR2 SYDVKM. V lost 2 bases and J lost 10, with 6 bases in between.

CDR3 sequence: CSAYRGETQYF. The CDR3 DNA sequence: TGCAGTGCTTACAGGGGCGAGACCCAGTACTTC. The V gene is TRBV20-1, the J gene TRBJ2-5; 7 nucleotides agree with TRBD1. Trimming at V came to 5 bases and at J to 5 bases, leaving 2 bases not matched to a gene. Germline values: CDR1 DFQATT, CDR2 SNEGSKA (reference sequence). This CDR3 is built from 11 residues.

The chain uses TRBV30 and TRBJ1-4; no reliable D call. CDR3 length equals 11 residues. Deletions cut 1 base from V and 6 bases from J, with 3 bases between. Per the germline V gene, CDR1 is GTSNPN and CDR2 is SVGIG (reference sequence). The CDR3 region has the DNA TGTGCCTGGAGTGCGGATGAAAAACTGTTTTTT. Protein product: CAWSADEKLFF.

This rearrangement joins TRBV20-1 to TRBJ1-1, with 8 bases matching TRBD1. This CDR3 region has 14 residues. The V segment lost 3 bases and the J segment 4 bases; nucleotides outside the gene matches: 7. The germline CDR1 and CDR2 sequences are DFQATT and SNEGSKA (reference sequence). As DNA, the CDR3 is TGCAGTGCTAGTCCGAGGACAGGGATCACTGAAGCTTTCTTT. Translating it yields CSASPRTGITEAFF.